This entry lists 9 T cell receptor beta chains sequenced from one sample in a study of cytomegalovirus exposure and HLA in healthy donors. The PCR employed 60 Vbeta primers together with 13 Jbeta primers. The data were produced by immunoSEQ multiplex PCR, yet TCRdb's version contains in-frame clones alone and is incomplete. The sample has about 76,000 clones, around three quarters seen once. Sequencing input: PBMCs. The receptors originated from a man aged 30 to 39 in good health and CMV-seronegative.

This clone was counted between two and nine times. The chain joins TRBV29-1 to TRBJ1-1; 7 positions agree with TRBD1. Germline CDR1 and CDR2: SQVTM and ANQGSEA. The V gene end was trimmed by 7 bases and the J gene end by 5 bases; junction bases not matched to a gene: 4. This CDR3 has 11 residues. In nucleotides, the CDR3 is TGCAGCGGTCGACAGGGAACTGAAGCTTTCTTT. It is translated as CSGRQGTEAFF.

The chain couples TRBV27 to TRBJ1-1, with 8 bases matching TRBD1. The CDR3 loop spans 15 amino acids. CDR1 and CDR2 (germline): MNHEY, SMNVEV (reference sequence). V dropped 3 bases and J dropped 0; count of bases not matched to a gene: 3. The CDR3 bases are TGTGCCAGCAGTTTGACAGGGGATATGAACACTGAAGCTTTCTTT. The encoded protein is CASSLTGDMNTEAFF.

This clone was picked up a small number of times. The chain links TRBV2 to TRBJ2-4, with TRBD1 matching 7 bases. Trimming cost V 8 bases and J 8 bases; bases outside gene matches: 6. Germline V gene data show CDR1 as SNHLY and CDR2 as FYNNEI. The CDR3 length is 12 residues. CDR3 protein: CASGTVGYIQYF. CDR3 nucleotide sequence: TGTGCCAGCGGGACAGTGGGTTACATTCAGTACTTC. Combining the CDR3 with reference TRBV2 and TRBJ2-4 gives the whole variable domain EPEVTQTPSHQVTQMGQEVILRCVPISNHLYFYWYRQILGQKVEFLVSFYNNEISEKSEIFDDQFSVERPDGSNFTLKIRSTKLEDSAMYFCASGTVGYIQYFGAGTRLSVL.

V gene TRBV5-1 combines with J gene TRBJ1-3, with D perhaps matching TRBD1 (6 bases). The CDR3 spans 17 residues. With 4 bases removed from V and 0 bases from J, the gap between germline ends came to 17 bases. Germline values: CDR1 SGHRS, CDR2 YFSETQ. CDR3 in amino acids: CASSQGHATPSGNTIYF. In DNA, the CDR3 is TGCGCCAGCAGCCAGGGACACGCAACCCCCTCTGGAAACACCATATATTTT.

This rearrangement joins TRBV27 to TRBJ1-6; TRBD1 matches at 9 bases. V lost 4 bases, J lost 9 bases, and 10 bases stayed unmatched. The CDR3 spans 16 residues. The germline gives CDR1 MNHEY, CDR2 SMNVEV (reference sequence). The CDR3 nucleotides read TGTGCCAGCAGTTCCCCACCCGGGACAGGGACTTCACCCCTCCACTTT. Amino acid sequence: CASSSPPGTGTSPLHF.

The chain carries TRBV9 and TRBJ1-1; 11 nucleotides match TRBD1. With 3 bases clipped from V and 4 bases from J, the junction kept 2 bases outside the gene matches. CDR3 length: 14 amino acids. CDR1 and CDR2 from the germline V gene are SGDLS and YYNGEE. This CDR3 is CASSAGTGGTEAFF. CDR3 DNA sequence: TGTGCCAGCAGCGCCGGGACAGGGGGCACTGAAGCTTTCTTT.

The CDR3 loop reads CASSSGGGRRNEQYF. The CDR3 nucleotides are TGTGCCAGCAGCAGTGGGGGGGGCAGACGCAACGAGCAGTACTTC. The rearrangement uses TRBV7-9 and TRBJ2-7, with a possible D match to TRBD2 (7 bases). The CDR3 consists of 15 residues. Germline values: CDR1 SEHNR, CDR2 FQNEAQ (reference sequence). V shed 5 bases and J shed 5 bases, with 19 bases lying between them.

The chain carries TRBV4-2 and TRBJ1-4; TRBD1 matches at 7 bases. The junction had 13 bases not matched to a gene; V was cut back by 0 bases and J by 12 bases. The CDR3 is 16 amino acids. CDR1 LGHNA and CDR2 YNFKEQ come from the germline V gene. The CDR3 sequence is CASSQDRAGGPVELFF. CDR3 in DNA: TGTGCCAGCAGCCAAGATAGGGCAGGGGGTCCGGTTGAACTGTTTTTT.

CDR3 bases: TGCGCCAGCAGCCAAGATCTTCGGGTCGGCTACACCTTC. Translated, it gives CASSQDLRVGYTF. The chain links TRBV4-3 to TRBJ1-2; D is uncertain. This CDR3 has 13 residues. In germline, CDR1 is LGHNA, CDR2 YSLEER. Trimming left V 0 bases short and J 8 bases short, with 10 bases between.